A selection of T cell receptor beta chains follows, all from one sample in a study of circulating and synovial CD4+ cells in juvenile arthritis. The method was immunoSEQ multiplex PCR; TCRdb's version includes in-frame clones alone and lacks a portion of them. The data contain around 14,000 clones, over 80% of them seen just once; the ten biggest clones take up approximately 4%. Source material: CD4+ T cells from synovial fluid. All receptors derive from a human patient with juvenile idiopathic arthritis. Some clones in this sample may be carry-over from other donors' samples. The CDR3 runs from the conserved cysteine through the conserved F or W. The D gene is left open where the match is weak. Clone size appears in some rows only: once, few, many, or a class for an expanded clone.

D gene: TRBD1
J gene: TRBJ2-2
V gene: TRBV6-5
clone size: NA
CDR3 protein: CASSSLDRATGELFF
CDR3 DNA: TGTGCCAGCAGTTCCTTGGACAGGGCCACCGGGGAGCTGTTTTTT

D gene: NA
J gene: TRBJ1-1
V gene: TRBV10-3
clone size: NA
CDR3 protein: CATANTPPGDTEAFF
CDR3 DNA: TGTGCCACCGCAAATACTCCCCCGGGAGACACTGAAGCTTTCTTT

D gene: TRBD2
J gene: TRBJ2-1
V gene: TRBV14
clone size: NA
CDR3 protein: CASSRRPSGATVNEQFF
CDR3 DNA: TGTGCCAGCAGCCGCCGACCTAGCGGGGCCACGGTCAATGAGCAGTTCTTC

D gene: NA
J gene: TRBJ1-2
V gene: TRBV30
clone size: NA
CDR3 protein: CAWSGLGSYGYTF
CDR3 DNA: TGTGCCTGGAGTGGATTAGGGAGCTATGGCTACACCTTC

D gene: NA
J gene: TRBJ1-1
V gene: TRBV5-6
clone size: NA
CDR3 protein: CASSLDQGTNTEAFF
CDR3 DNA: TGTGCCAGCAGCTTGGATCAGGGGACCAACACTGAAGCTTTCTTT

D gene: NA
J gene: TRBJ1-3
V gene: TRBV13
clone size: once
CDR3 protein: CASSFPGQQNTIYF
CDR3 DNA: TGTGCCAGCAGCTTCCCGGGACAACAAAACACCATATATTTT

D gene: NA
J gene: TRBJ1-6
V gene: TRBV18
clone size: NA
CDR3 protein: CASSPLETSSYNSPLHF
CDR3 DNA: TGTGCCAGCTCACCTTTAGAGACAAGCTCCTATAATTCCCCCCTCCACTTT

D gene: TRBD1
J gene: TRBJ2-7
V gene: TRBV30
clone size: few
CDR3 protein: CAWSVFASQTGEIYEQYF
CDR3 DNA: TGTGCCTGGAGTGTCTTTGCCTCTCAGACAGGGGAGATCTACGAGCAGTACTTC

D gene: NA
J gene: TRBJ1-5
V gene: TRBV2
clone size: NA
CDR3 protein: CASSAEQGSNQPQHF
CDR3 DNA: TGTGCCAGCAGTGCTGAACAGGGAAGCAATCAGCCCCAGCATTTT

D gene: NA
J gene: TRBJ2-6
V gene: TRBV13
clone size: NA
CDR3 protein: CASVPGSLSGANVLTF
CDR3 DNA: TGTGCCAGTGTCCCGGGTTCGCTCTCTGGGGCCAACGTCCTGACTTTC

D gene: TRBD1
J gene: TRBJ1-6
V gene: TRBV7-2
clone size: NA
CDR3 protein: CASSFRTGRNNSPLHF
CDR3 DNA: TGTGCCAGCAGCTTCCGGACAGGAAGAAATAATTCACCCCTCCACTTT

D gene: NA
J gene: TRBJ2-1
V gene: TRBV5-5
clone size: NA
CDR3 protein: CASSPGVGNHNEQFF
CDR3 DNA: TGTGCCAGCAGTCCAGGGGTGGGCAACCACAATGAGCAGTTCTTC

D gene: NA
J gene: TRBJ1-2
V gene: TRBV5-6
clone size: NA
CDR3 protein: CASSLPGGGYTF
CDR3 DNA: TGTGCCAGCAGCTTGCCGGGGGGAGGCTACACCTTC

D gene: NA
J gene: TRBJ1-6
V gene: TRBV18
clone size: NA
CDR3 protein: CASSPEVPYNSPLHF
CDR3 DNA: TGTGCCAGCTCACCGGAGGTCCCCTATAATTCACCCCTCCACTTT

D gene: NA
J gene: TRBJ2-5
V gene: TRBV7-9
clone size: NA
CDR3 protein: CASSLWGAYQETQYF
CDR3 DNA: TGTGCCAGCAGCTTGTGGGGCGCGTACCAAGAGACCCAGTACTTC

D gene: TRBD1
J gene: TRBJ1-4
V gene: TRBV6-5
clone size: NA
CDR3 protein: CASSAGQGEKLFF
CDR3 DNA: TGTGCCAGCAGTGCCGGACAGGGTGAAAAACTGTTTTTT

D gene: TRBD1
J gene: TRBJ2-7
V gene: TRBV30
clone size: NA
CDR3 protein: CAWEDRGHEQYF
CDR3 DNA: TGTGCCTGGGAGGACAGGGGACACGAGCAGTACTTC

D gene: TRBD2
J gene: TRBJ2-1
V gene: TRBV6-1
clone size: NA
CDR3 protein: CASSSEASGNEQFF
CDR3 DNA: TGTGCCAGCAGTTCAGAGGCTAGCGGGAATGAGCAGTTCTTC

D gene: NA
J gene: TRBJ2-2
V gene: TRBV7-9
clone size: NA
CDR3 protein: CASSPGHQNAGELFF
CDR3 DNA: TGTGCCAGCAGCCCGGGACACCAGAACGCCGGGGAGCTGTTTTTT

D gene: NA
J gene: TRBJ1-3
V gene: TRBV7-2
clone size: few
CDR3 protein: CASSTYQDSGNTIYF
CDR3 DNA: TGTGCCAGCAGCACTTACCAAGACTCTGGAAACACCATATATTTT

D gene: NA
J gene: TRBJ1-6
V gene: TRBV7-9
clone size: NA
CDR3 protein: CASSPAGGHYNSPLHF
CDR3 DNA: TGTGCCAGCAGCCCCGCTGGTGGGCATTATAATTCCCCCCTCCACTTT

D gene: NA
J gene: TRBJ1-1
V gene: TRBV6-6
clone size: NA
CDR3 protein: CASLGKGAEAFF
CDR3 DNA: TGTGCCAGCCTCGGAAAGGGGGCTGAAGCTTTCTTT

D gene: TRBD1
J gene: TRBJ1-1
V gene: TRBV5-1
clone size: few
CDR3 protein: CASRGGQGAITEAFF
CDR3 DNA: TGCGCCAGCAGAGGAGGACAGGGGGCTATAACTGAAGCTTTCTTT

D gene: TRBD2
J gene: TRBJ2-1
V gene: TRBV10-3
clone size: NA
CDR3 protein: CAISESSGGAGNEQFF
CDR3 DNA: TGTGCCATCAGTGAGTCGAGCGGGGGGGCCGGCAATGAGCAGTTCTTC

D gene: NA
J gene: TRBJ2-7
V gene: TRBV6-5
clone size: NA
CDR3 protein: CASSSFRGEQYF
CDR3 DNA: TGTGCCAGCAGTTCATTCAGGGGTGAGCAGTACTTC

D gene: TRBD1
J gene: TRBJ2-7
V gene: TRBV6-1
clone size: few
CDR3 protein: CASSLSPGTGEEYF
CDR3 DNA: TGTGCCAGCAGTTTAAGCCCGGGGACAGGGGAGGAGTACTTC

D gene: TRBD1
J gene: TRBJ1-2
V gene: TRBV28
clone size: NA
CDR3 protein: CASSTRRGPNYGYTF
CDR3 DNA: TGTGCCAGCAGTACTCGTAGGGGGCCTAACTATGGCTACACCTTC

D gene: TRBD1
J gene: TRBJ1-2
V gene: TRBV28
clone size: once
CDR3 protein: CASSVPGTGGIAF
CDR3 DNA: TGTGCCAGCAGTGTCCCCGGGACAGGGGGTATCGCCTTC

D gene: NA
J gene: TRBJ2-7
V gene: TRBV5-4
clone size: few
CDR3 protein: CASSPIDRPYEQYF
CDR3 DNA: TGTGCCAGCAGCCCGATAGACAGGCCCTACGAGCAGTACTTC

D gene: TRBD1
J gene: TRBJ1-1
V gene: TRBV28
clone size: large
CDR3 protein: CASRPGQGSTEAFF
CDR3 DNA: TGTGCCAGCAGGCCGGGACAGGGTTCCACTGAAGCTTTCTTT

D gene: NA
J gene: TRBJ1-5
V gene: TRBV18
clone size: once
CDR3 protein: CASSPELYSNQPQHF
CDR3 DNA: TGTGCCAGCTCACCCGAGTTATATAGCAATCAGCCCCAGCATTTT

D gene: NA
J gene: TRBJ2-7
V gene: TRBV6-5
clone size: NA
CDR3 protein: CASSYLGHEQYF
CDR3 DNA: TGTGCCAGCAGTTACTTGGGGCACGAGCAGTACTTC

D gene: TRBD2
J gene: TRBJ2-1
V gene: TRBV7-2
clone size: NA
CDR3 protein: CASSLPLAGGHIF
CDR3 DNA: TGTGCCAGCAGCTTACCCTTAGCGGGGGGCCACATCTTC

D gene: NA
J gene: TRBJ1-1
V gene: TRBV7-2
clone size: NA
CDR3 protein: CASSLGSLGEAFF
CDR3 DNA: TGTGCCAGCAGCTTGGGGAGCCTGGGGGAAGCTTTCTTT

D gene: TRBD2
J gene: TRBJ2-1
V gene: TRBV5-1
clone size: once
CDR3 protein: CASSLWGGDSGYNEQFF
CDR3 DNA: TGCGCCAGCAGCTTGTGGGGAGGGGATAGCGGATACAATGAGCAGTTCTTC

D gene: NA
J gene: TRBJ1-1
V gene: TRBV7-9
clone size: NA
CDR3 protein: CASSLFRENTEAFF
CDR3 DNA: TGTGCCAGCAGCTTATTCCGGGAGAACACTGAAGCTTTCTTT

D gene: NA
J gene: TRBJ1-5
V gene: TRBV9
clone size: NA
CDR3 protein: CASSGENGQPQHF
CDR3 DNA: TGTGCCAGCAGCGGCGAAAATGGTCAGCCCCAGCATTTT

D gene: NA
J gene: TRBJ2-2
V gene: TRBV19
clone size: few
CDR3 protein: CASSILSTTGELFF
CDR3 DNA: TGTGCCAGTAGCATTTTGTCTACTACCGGGGAGCTGTTTTTT

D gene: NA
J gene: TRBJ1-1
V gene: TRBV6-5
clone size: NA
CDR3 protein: CASSYSGPLKNTEAFF
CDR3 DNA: TGTGCCAGCAGTTACTCGGGGCCCTTGAAGAACACTGAAGCTTTCTTT

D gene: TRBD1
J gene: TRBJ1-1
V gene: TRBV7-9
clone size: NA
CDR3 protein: CASSVDRDREAFF
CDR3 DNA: TGTGCCAGCAGCGTCGACCGGGACAGAGAAGCTTTCTTT

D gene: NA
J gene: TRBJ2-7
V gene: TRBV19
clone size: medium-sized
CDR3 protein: CASSIGSFYEQYF
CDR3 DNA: TGTGCCAGTAGTATAGGTTCCTTCTACGAGCAGTACTTC

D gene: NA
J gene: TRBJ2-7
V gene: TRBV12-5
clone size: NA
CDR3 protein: CASGRRDIAYEQYF
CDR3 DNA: TGTGCTAGTGGCCGTCGGGACATTGCCTACGAGCAGTACTTC

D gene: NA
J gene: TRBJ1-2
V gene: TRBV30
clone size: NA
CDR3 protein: CAWSANTGFGYTF
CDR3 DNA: TGTGCCTGGAGCGCGAATACAGGGTTCGGCTACACCTTC

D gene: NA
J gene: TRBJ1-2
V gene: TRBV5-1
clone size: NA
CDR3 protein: CASSITGNYGYTF
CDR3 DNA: TGCGCCAGCAGCATTACAGGGAACTATGGCTACACCTTC

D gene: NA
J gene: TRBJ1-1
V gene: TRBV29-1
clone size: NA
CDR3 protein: CSVEGRRGTEAFF
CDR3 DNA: TGCAGCGTTGAGGGTAGAAGGGGCACTGAAGCTTTCTTT

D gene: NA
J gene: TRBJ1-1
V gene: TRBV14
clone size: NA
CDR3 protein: CASSLKRGSFEAFF
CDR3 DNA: TGTGCCAGCAGCCTCAAAAGAGGATCGTTTGAAGCTTTCTTT

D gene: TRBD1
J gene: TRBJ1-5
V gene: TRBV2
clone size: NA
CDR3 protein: CASSSDRGIGQPQHF
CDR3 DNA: TGTGCCAGCAGCTCCGACAGGGGGATCGGTCAGCCCCAGCATTTT

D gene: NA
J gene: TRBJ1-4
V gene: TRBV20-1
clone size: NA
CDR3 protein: CSVPGSVGLFF
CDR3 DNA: TGCAGTGTCCCGGGGTCGGTTGGGCTGTTTTTT

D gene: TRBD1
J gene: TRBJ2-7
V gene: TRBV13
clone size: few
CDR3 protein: CASSSSGTEYEQYF
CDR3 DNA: TGTGCCAGCAGCTCCTCCGGGACAGAGTACGAGCAGTACTTC

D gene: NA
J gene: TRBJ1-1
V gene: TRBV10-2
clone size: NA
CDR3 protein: CASSEYAGLNTEAFF
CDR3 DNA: TGCGCCAGCAGTGAGTACGCAGGGCTAAACACTGAAGCTTTCTTT

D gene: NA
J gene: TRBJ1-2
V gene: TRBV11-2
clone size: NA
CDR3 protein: CASSLSPRLRVNGYTF
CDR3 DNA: TGTGCCAGCAGCTTAAGTCCGAGACTCAGGGTTAATGGCTACACCTTC

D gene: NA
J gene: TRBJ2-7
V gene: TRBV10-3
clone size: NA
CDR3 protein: CAISESGGGNSYEQYF
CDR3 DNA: TGTGCCATCAGTGAGTCAGGGGGGGGGAACTCCTACGAGCAGTACTTC

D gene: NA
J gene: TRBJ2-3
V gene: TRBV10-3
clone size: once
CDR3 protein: CAISDSGVRSDTQYF
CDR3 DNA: TGTGCCATCAGTGATTCGGGGGTCAGATCGGATACGCAGTATTTT

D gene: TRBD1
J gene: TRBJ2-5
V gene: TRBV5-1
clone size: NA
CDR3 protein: CASSIQGVQETQYF
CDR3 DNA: TGCGCCAGCAGCATTCAGGGGGTCCAAGAGACCCAGTACTTC

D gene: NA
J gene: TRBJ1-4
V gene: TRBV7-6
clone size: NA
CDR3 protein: CASSPRISGANEKLFF
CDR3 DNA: TGTGCCAGCAGCCCCAGGATATCTGGCGCTAATGAAAAACTGTTTTTT